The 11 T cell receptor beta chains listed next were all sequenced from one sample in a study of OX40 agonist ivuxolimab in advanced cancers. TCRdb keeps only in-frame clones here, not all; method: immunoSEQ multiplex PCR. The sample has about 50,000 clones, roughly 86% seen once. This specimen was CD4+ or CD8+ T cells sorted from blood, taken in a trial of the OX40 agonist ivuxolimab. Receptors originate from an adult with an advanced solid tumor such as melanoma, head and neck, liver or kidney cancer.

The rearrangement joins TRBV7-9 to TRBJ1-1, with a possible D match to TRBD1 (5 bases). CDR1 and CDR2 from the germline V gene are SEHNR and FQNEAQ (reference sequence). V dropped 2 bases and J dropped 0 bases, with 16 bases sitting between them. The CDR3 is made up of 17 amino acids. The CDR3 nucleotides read TGTGCCAGCAGCTTACCCTTTGCAGGGTTTATGAACACTGAAGCTTTCTTT. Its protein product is CASSLPFAGFMNTEAFF. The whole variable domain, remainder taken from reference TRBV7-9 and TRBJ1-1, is DTGVSQNPRHKITKRGQNVTFRCDPISEHNRLYWYRQTLGQGPEFLTYFQNEAQLEKSRLLSDRFSAERPKGSFSTLEIQRTEQGDSAMYLCASSLPFAGFMNTEAFFGQGTRLTVV.

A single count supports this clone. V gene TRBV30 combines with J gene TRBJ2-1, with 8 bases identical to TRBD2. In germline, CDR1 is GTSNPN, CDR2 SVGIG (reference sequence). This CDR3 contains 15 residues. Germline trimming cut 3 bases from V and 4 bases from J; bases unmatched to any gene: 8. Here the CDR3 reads CAWRARGGIYNEQFF. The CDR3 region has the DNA TGTGCCTGGAGGGCACGGGGGGGAATTTACAATGAGCAGTTCTTC.

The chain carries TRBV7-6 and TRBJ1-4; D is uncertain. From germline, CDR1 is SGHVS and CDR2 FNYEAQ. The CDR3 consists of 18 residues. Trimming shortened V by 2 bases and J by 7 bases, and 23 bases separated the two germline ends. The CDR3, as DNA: TGTGCCAGCAGCTTACCCGAACTTAAGGAGGGAGGAGGTGAAAAACTGTTTTTT. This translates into CASSLPELKEGGGEKLFF. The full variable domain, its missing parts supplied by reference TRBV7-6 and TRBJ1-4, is GAGVSQSPRYKVTKRGQDVALRCDPISGHVSLYWYRQALGQGPEFLTYFNYEAQQDKSGLPNDRFSAERPEGSISTLTIQRTEQRDSAMYRCASSLPELKEGGGEKLFFGSGTQLSVL.

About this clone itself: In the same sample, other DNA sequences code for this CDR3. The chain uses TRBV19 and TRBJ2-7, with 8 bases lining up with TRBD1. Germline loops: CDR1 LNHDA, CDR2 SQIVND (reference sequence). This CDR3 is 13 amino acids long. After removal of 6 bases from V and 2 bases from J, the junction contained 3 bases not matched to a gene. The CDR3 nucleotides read TGTGCCAGTAGCCGACAGGGGACCTACGAGCAGTACTTC. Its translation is CASSRQGTYEQYF.

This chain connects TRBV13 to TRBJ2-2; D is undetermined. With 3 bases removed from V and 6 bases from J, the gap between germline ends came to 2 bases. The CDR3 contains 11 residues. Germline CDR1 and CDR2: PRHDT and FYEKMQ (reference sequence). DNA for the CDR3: TGTGCCAGCAGCTTTCCCGGGGAGCTGTTTTTT. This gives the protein CASSFPGELFF.

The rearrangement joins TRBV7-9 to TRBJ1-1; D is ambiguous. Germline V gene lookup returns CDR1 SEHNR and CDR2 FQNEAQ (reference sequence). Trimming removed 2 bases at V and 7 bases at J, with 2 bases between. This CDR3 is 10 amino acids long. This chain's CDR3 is CASSLIEAFF. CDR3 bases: TGTGCCAGCAGCTTAATTGAAGCTTTCTTT.

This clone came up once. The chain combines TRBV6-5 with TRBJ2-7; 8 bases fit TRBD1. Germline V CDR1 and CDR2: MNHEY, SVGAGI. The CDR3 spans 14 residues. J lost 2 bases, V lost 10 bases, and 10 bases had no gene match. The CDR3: CATSPGTGTYEQYF. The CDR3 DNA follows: TGTGCCACCTCCCCCGGGACAGGCACCTACGAGCAGTACTTC.

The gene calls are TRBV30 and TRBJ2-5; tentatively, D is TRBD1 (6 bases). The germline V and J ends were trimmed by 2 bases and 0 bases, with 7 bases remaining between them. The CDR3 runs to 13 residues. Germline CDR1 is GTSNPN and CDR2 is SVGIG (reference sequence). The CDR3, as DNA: TGTGCCTGGAGTTGGACAGACCAAGAGACCCAGTACTTC. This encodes CAWSWTDQETQYF.

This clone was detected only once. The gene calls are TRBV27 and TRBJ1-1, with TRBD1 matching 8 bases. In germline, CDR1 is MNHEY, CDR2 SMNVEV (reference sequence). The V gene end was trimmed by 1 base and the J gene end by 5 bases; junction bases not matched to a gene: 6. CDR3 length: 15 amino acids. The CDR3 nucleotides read TGTGCCAGCAGTTTATACCCACAGGGGGAAACTGAAGCTTTCTTT. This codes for CASSLYPQGETEAFF.

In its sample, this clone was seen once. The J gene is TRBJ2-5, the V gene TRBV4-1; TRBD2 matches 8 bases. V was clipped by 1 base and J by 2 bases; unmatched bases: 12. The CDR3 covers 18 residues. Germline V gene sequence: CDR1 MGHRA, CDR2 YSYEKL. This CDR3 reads CASSQVSVMGGRQETQYF. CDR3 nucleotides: TGCGCCAGCAGCCAAGTATCCGTGATGGGCGGGAGGCAAGAGACCCAGTACTTC.

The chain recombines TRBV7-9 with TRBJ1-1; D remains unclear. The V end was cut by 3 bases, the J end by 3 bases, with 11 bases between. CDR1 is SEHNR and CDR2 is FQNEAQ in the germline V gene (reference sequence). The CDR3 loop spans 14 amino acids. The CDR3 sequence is CASSLWREDTEAFF. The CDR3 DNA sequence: TGTGCCAGCAGCTTGTGGAGGGAGGACACTGAAGCTTTCTTT.